Each of the 27 T cell receptor beta chains below was sequenced from the same sample in a study of T cells after yellow fever vaccination. TCRdb reprocessed the 5' RACE reads via MiXCR and lists one record per CDR3 protein. The sample lists about 360,000 distinct CDR3 sequences, roughly 6.2% seen once, with about 15% in the top ten. The material sequenced was PBMCs, taken 5 days after the yellow fever booster vaccination. Receptors were obtained from a man aged 30-40 years who received the YFV17D yellow fever vaccine.

This clonotype has ten or more counts. The chain employs TRBV25-1 and TRBJ2-6; D perhaps matches TRBD1 (5 bases). The CDR3 covers 17 residues. The V gene lost 5 bases and the J gene lost 0 bases, with 14 bases spanning the gap. The germline V gene encodes CDR1 MGHDK and CDR2 SYGVNS. The CDR3 nucleotides read TGTGCCAGCAGTCCGACAGATCAAATCTCTGGGGCCAACGTCCTGACTTTC. Protein: CASSPTDQISGANVLTF. Full variable domain (outside the CDR3, taken from reference TRBV25-1 and TRBJ2-6): EADIYQTPRYLVIGTGKKITLECSQTMGHDKMYWYQQDPGMELHLIHYSYGVNSTEKGDLSSESTVSRIRTEHFPLTLESARPSHTSQYLCASSPTDQISGANVLTFGAGSRLTVL.

The V call is TRBV7-9, the J call TRBJ1-6, with TRBD1 as a possible D gene (5 bases). The CDR3 covers 13 residues. The V end lost 7 bases, the J end lost 7 bases, and 11 bases lay between the germline ends. The germline gives CDR1 SEHNR, CDR2 FQNEAQ (reference sequence). The CDR3 is CASNRRENSPLHF. In nucleotides, the CDR3 is TGTGCCAGCAATCGCAGGGAGAATTCACCCCTCCACTTT. The full variable domain, in which reference TRBV7-9 and TRBJ1-6 provide the parts outside the CDR3, is DTGVSQNPRHKITKRGQNVTFRCDPISEHNRLYWYRQTLGQGPEFLTYFQNEAQLEKSRLLSDRFSAERPKGSFSTLEIQRTEQGDSAMYLCASNRRENSPLHFGNGTRLTVT.

This chain uses TRBV7-3 with TRBJ2-7, with unresolved D. The V and J ends lost 5 bases and 2 bases respectively, with 13 bases between them. CDR1 and CDR2 (germline): SGHTA, FQGTGA. The CDR3 covers 14 residues. As DNA, the CDR3 is TGTGCCAGCAGCCCGCCCAGAGCGACCTACGAGCAGTACTTC. Amino acid sequence: CASSPPRATYEQYF.

At least ten counts were recorded for this clonotype. The chain uses TRBV24-1 and TRBJ2-5; either TRBD1 or TRBD2 may fit D (5 bases each). Germline CDR1 is KGHDR and CDR2 is SFDVKD. The V gene lost 0 bases and the J gene lost 4 bases, with 11 bases spanning the gap. The CDR3 extends over 15 amino acids. This chain's CDR3 is CATSDLSRAGETQYF. The CDR3 coding sequence is TGTGCCACCAGTGATTTGAGCAGGGCGGGAGAGACCCAGTACTTC.

This clonotype was found a few times. The rearrangement uses TRBV29-1 and TRBJ1-2; D gene ambiguous. Germline V gives CDR1 SQVTM, CDR2 ANQGSEA. CDR3 length equals 12 residues. Trimming took off 7 bases at V and 3 bases at J, with 12 bases between the two ends. As DNA, the CDR3 is TGCAGCGCCCCGTCTCTGGACTATGGCTACACCTTC. It codes for CSAPSLDYGYTF.

This clonotype was seen only a few times. The chain has TRBV19 and TRBJ2-3; 13 nucleotides line up with TRBD2. The CDR3 has 15 amino acids. CDR1 is LNHDA, CDR2 SQIVND, per germline (reference sequence). J was trimmed by 6 bases and V by 7 bases; bases with no gene match: 7. CDR3 region: CASTTTSGRTDTQYF. DNA of the CDR3: TGTGCCAGTACCACGACTAGCGGGAGGACGGATACGCAGTATTTT.

This clonotype was observed at least ten times. The chain recombines TRBV29-1 with TRBJ2-1; 11 bases line up with TRBD2. CDR3 size: 13 residues. With 7 bases clipped from V and 6 bases from J, the junction kept 5 bases outside the gene matches. Germline V lookup: CDR1 SQVTM, CDR2 ANQGSEA. This CDR3 reads CSGLAGGRNEQFF. CDR3 in DNA: TGCAGCGGTCTAGCGGGAGGCCGCAATGAGCAGTTCTTC.

This clonotype was observed many times. The chain couples TRBV20-1 to TRBJ2-3; 7 bases fit TRBD2. The germline CDR1 and CDR2 sequences are DFQATT and SNEGSKA (reference sequence). The CDR3 consists of 12 residues. J was trimmed by 10 bases and V by 2 bases; bases with no gene match: 6. The chain's CDR3 is CSARFAGDPQYF. The CDR3 DNA reads TGCAGTGCTAGATTTGCGGGAGACCCGCAGTATTTT.

This clonotype was found a few times. The chain links TRBV18 to TRBJ1-2; D perhaps matches TRBD1 (5 bases). The V gene's germline CDR1 is KGHSH and CDR2 LQKENI. Trimming took 1 base from V and 3 from J, leaving 6 bases between them. CDR3 length equals 13 residues. The CDR3 DNA reads as TGTGCCAGCTCACCACTACAGGACTATGGCTACACCTTC. Protein product: CASSPLQDYGYTF.

This clonotype appeared a few times. The chain uses TRBV7-2 and TRBJ2-1; possibly TRBD2 for D (5 bases). Trimming removed 5 bases from V and 14 bases from J, with 19 bases in between. The germline V gene has CDR1 SGHTA and CDR2 FQGNSA. The CDR3 sequence is 13 residues long. The CDR3 coding sequence is TGTGCCAGCAGCCCCGGACCCCGGGAACCAAAGTTCTTC. Translating gives CASSPGPREPKFF.

This clonotype was found many times. This rearrangement joins TRBV4-1 to TRBJ1-1; weak D call: TRBD1 (6 bases). From germline, CDR1 is MGHRA and CDR2 YSYEKL. Trimming removed 3 bases from V and 1 base from J, with 18 bases in between. The CDR3 is made up of 17 amino acids. The CDR3 loop is CASSHSSLRGKNTEAFF. The CDR3 nucleotides read TGCGCCAGCAGCCACTCCTCATTGAGGGGGAAGAACACTGAAGCTTTCTTT.

This clonotype was counted only a few times. J is TRBJ2-3 and V is TRBV27; perhaps TRBD1 as D (7 bases). This CDR3 region has 13 residues. Germline CDR1 reads MNHEY; CDR2 reads SMNVEV (reference sequence). Trimming pared 8 bases from V and 2 bases from J, leaving 11 bases between. The CDR3 nucleotides are TGTGCCAGCCAGGGGGGTCTCACAGATACGCAGTATTTT. Translated, it gives CASQGGLTDTQYF.

The gene calls are TRBV9 and TRBJ1-2, with 11 bases aligning to TRBD1. This CDR3 is built from 17 residues. Germline V gives CDR1 SGDLS, CDR2 YYNGEE. Unmatched junction bases numbered 12, after V lost 0 bases and J lost 8 bases. The CDR3, as DNA: TGTGCCAGCAGCGTAGAGGAGTGGGGACAGGGGGTTTTAGGCTACACCTTC. Its protein is CASSVEEWGQGVLGYTF.

There are many counts of this clonotype. This chain joins TRBV12-3 or TRBV12-4 and TRBJ2-2; D is unresolved. With 9 bases removed from V and 2 bases from J, the gap between germline ends came to 4 bases. The CDR3 consists of 11 residues. The CDR3 reads CASLNTGELFF. The CDR3 nucleotides are TGTGCCAGTCTCAACACCGGGGAGCTGTTTTTT.

This clonotype was seen only a few times. This chain connects TRBV20-1 to TRBJ2-3; TRBD2 agrees at 10 bases. V shed 4 bases and J 6 bases; nucleotides not matched to a gene: 13. The length of the CDR3 is 16 residues. The germline CDR1 and CDR2 sequences are DFQATT and SNEGSKA (reference sequence). CDR3: CSATPVAGGLGDTQYF. CDR3 DNA: TGCAGTGCTACACCTGTAGCGGGAGGCTTGGGTGATACGCAGTATTTT.

This clonotype appeared a few times. This rearrangement joins TRBV6-2 or TRBV6-3 to TRBJ2-5; 8 nucleotides line up with TRBD2. CDR1 and CDR2 from the germline V gene are MNHEY and SVGEGT. J gave up 0 bases and V 0 bases, and 6 bases lay outside the gene matches. This CDR3 contains 17 residues. Written as DNA, the CDR3 is TGTGCCAGCAGTTACTCCTGGACTAGCCCCAACCAAGAGACCCAGTACTTC. Translation gives CASSYSWTSPNQETQYF.

This clonotype was seen a few times. This chain connects TRBV6-2 or TRBV6-3 to TRBJ2-1; TRBD2 matches at 9 bases. V gave up 4 bases and J gave up 6 bases; unmatched junction bases: 10. This CDR3 is 16 amino acids long. The germline V gene has CDR1 MNHEY and CDR2 SVGEGT. The CDR3 region is CASSFLEVAGVNEQFF. The CDR3 DNA sequence: TGTGCCAGCAGTTTCCTCGAGGTAGCGGGAGTCAATGAGCAGTTCTTC.

This chain connects TRBV12-3 or TRBV12-4 to TRBJ2-2; TRBD2 might be the D (5 bases). The CDR3 extends over 15 amino acids. V gave up 8 bases and J gave up 5 bases, with 18 bases separating them. CDR3 in DNA: TGTGCCAGCGGCAAATCACCGCCGGGGACCGGGGAGCTGTTTTTT. It codes for CASGKSPPGTGELFF.

This clonotype was seen many times. The rearrangement joins TRBV7-6 to TRBJ2-1; tentative D call: TRBD2 (6 bases). Germline CDR1 and CDR2: SGHVS and FNYEAQ. The CDR3 has 14 amino acids. Trimming pared 4 bases from V and 9 bases from J, leaving 16 bases between. CDR3 loop: CASSSRTQGGEQFF. The CDR3 DNA sequence: TGTGCCAGCAGCTCACGAACCCAGGGAGGTGAGCAGTTCTTC.

In its sample, this clonotype was seen many times. The gene calls are TRBV6-2 or TRBV6-3 and TRBJ2-7, with 10 bases lining up with TRBD2. The V and J ends lost 8 bases and 6 bases, in that order; junction bases with no gene match: 16. The CDR3 contains 16 residues. Germline values: CDR1 MNHEY, CDR2 SVGEGT. CDR3 residues: CASDRPSGSRLSEQYF. The CDR3 DNA reads TGTGCCAGCGATCGACCTAGCGGGAGCCGCTTAAGCGAGCAGTACTTC.

V usage is TRBV15 and J usage is TRBJ2-7; possibly TRBD1 for D (5 bases). V lost 0 bases and J lost 5, with 11 bases in between. The CDR3 has 14 residues. Germline V gene sequence: CDR1 LNHNV, CDR2 YYDKDF (reference sequence). CDR3 nucleotides: TGTGCCACCAGCAGAGATATGGCAGGGAACGAGCAGTACTTC. This gives the protein CATSRDMAGNEQYF.

CDR3 sequence: CASSPGQVASYEQYF. For the CDR3, the DNA is TGTGCCAGCAGCCCCGGACAGGTGGCCTCCTACGAGCAGTACTTC. The V gene is TRBV9, the J gene TRBJ2-7; TRBD1 matches at 7 bases. CDR1 is SGDLS and CDR2 is YYNGEE in the germline V gene. V lost 4 bases, J lost 0 bases, and 7 bases stayed unmatched. CDR3 length: 15 residues.

This clonotype has only a few counts. The chain carries TRBV6-6 and TRBJ2-5; possible D gene TRBD1, 6 bases. CDR3 length equals 13 residues. Germline CDR1 and CDR2: MNHNY and SVGAGI (reference sequence). V shed 7 bases and J shed 2 bases, with 11 bases lying between them. DNA of the CDR3: TGTGCCAGCAAGAGACAGGTACAAGAGACCCAGTACTTC. This sequence encodes CASKRQVQETQYF.

This clonotype occurred many times. This chain connects TRBV6-2 or TRBV6-3 to TRBJ2-1, with 9 positions matching TRBD1. Losses at the gene ends were 10 bases for V and 7 bases for J; bases not matched to a gene: 17. This CDR3 has 16 amino acids. In germline, CDR1 is MNHEY, CDR2 SVGEGT. CDR3 region: CAIARPGQGSRNEQFF. The DNA for the CDR3 is TGTGCCATCGCCCGTCCGGGACAGGGTTCACGGAATGAGCAGTTCTTC.

This clonotype was picked up a small number of times. The chain couples TRBV21-1 to TRBJ2-5. TRBV21-1 is classified as a pseudogene. There are 16 residues in the CDR3. Here the CDR3 reads CASSKGHKAYQETQYF. CDR3 coding DNA: TGTGCCAGCAGCAAAGGTCACAAAGCCTACCAAGAGACCCAGTACTTC.

This clonotype was detected ten times or more. The J gene is TRBJ2-2, the V gene TRBV5-4, with 7 positions matching TRBD2. The CDR3 is 14 residues long. The V segment lost 4 bases and the J segment 5 bases; nucleotides outside the gene matches: 5. Germline lookup yields CDR1 SGHNT and CDR2 YYREEE (reference sequence). The CDR3 is CASSMSGATGELFF. Here the CDR3 DNA reads TGTGCCAGCAGCATGAGCGGGGCGACCGGGGAGCTGTTTTTT.

This clonotype was seen only a few times. V usage is TRBV7-2 and J usage is TRBJ2-5; unclear D gene. V was trimmed by 0 bases and J by 2 bases, leaving 10 bases between them. This CDR3 has 15 residues. Per germline, CDR1 SGHTA and CDR2 FQGNSA. The chain's CDR3 is CASSLAFTAQETQYF. In nucleotides, the CDR3 is TGTGCCAGCAGCTTAGCGTTTACAGCGCAAGAGACCCAGTACTTC.